This record covers a single T cell receptor (beta chain). The sample is drawn from a study of T cell repertoires in cytomegalovirus infection. The CDR3 sequence is 13 residues long. Looked up from germline, CDR1 is MDHEN and CDR2 is SYDVKM. Trimming took off 6 bases at V and 2 bases at J, with 9 bases between the two ends. Each CDR3 protein is one row after TCRdb ran MiXCR on the reads. The sample lists over 300,000 distinct CDR3 sequences, 17% occurring once. The V and J genes are TRBV28 and TRBJ2-3; D remains unclear. The sample was PBMCs. This TCR was sampled from a human donor in good health (CMV status not recorded). Some clones in this sample may be carry-over from other donors' samples. The CDR3 reads CASRSTLTDTQYF. DNA of the CDR3: TGTGCCAGCAGGTCAACCCTCACAGATACGCAGTATTTT.